This entry lists 5 T cell receptor beta chains sequenced from one sample in a study of blood T cell repertoires in COVID-19. The method was immunoSEQ multiplex PCR; TCRdb's version includes in-frame clones alone and lacks a portion of them. The sample records approximately 75,000 clones, roughly four fifths being singletons. The sequencing sample was made of peripheral blood. The receptor source for this set is an elderly woman with acute or convalescent COVID-19.

The chain couples TRBV12-3 or TRBV12-4 to TRBJ1-1; D is unresolved. V dropped 3 bases and J dropped 6 bases, with 11 bases sitting between them. This CDR3 contains 13 residues. In DNA form, the CDR3 reads TGTGCCAGCAGTTTGGAGGTTCCCCCTGAAGCTTTCTTT. It specifies CASSLEVPPEAFF.

The CDR3 bases are TGTGCCAGCAGCGCGACAGGGGATAACACCGGGGAGCTGTTTTTT. Amino acid sequence: CASSATGDNTGELFF. V and J are TRBV2 and TRBJ2-2; 8 bases match TRBD1. The germline CDR1 and CDR2 sequences are SNHLY and FYNNEI. This CDR3 has 15 residues. V was pared by 6 bases and J by 2 bases, with 5 bases of the junction left unmatched.

This rearrangement joins TRBV11-2 to TRBJ1-6; D is undetermined. The CDR3 is made up of 15 amino acids. Per germline, CDR1 SGHAT and CDR2 FQNNGV. The V end lost 5 bases, the J end lost 10 bases, and 18 bases lay between the germline ends. CDR3 DNA: TGTGCCAGCAGCCCCCTATCCGGTGCGCGCTCACCCCTCCACTTT. Translating it yields CASSPLSGARSPLHF.

V is TRBV3-1 (or the pseudogene TRBV3-2) and J is TRBJ2-1, with 11 bases identical to TRBD2. This CDR3 is 15 amino acids long. Trimming removed 4 bases from V and 7 bases from J; junction bases left unmatched: 6. Germline CDR1 reads LGHDT; CDR2 reads YNNKEL (reference sequence). CDR3 DNA sequence: TGTGCCAGCAGCCCGATGGGACTAGCGGTGAATGAGCAGTTCTTC. Translation: CASSPMGLAVNEQFF.

For the CDR3, the DNA is TGTGCCAGTAGTATCGGGACAGGTTTCTCTGGAAACACCATATATTTT. This gives the protein CASSIGTGFSGNTIYF. The V gene is TRBV19, the J gene TRBJ1-3, with 8 bases matching TRBD1. The CDR3 contains 16 residues. The junction had 4 bases not matched to a gene; V was cut back by 3 bases and J by 0 bases. Germline V gives CDR1 LNHDA, CDR2 SQIVND (reference sequence).